This record looks at one T cell receptor beta chain sequence and its context. At the DNA level, this CDR3 is encoded by other sequences in the same sample as well. The table came from immunoSEQ multiplex PCR; TCRdb's copy has only in-frame clones and leaves some out. The sample holds 150,000 or so clones, roughly 95% seen once. The sample comes from a study of control samples from healthy donors and cancer patients. CDR3 length: 16 amino acids. Germline V CDR1 and CDR2: MNHEY, SVGAGI. Trimming cost V 0 bases and J 4 bases; bases outside gene matches: 7. The J gene is TRBJ1-1, the V gene TRBV6-5; 8 nucleotides agree with TRBD1. Material: blood. The receptor's source is an older woman in good health. CDR3: CASSYSAGGGGTEAFF. The CDR3 DNA is TGTGCCAGCAGTTACTCGGCAGGGGGCGGGGGCACTGAAGCTTTCTTT.